This T cell receptor beta chain is drawn from a study of PD-L1 blockade in urothelial cancer. Study information: The patients first took atezolizumab in 2014, receiving 1,200 mg intravenously every 3 weeks. Of prior chemotherapy regimens, patients had received between 0 and 3. Investigators checked blood 3 weeks (second dose) and 6 weeks after treatment start.

Sequencing used immunoSEQ multiplex PCR; TCRdb keeps in-frame clones, though not all of them. The table shows tens of thousands of clones, with 87% occurring only once. The CDR3 loop spans 14 amino acids. Germline CDR1 is MNHEY and CDR2 is SMNVEV (reference sequence). Trimming took 5 bases from V and 2 from J, leaving 13 bases between them. This sequence originates from a man in his 60s with urothelial cancer. V is TRBV27 and J is TRBJ2-7; D perhaps matches TRBD1 (7 bases). The sequencing here drew on PBMCs, taken around atezolizumab (anti-PD-L1) treatment. CDR3 DNA sequence: TGTGCCAGCAGTAGGACAGGAGGGGCCTACGAGCAGTACTTC. Translation gives CASSRTGGAYEQYF.